Sequencing of this TCR beta chain was carried out in a study of T-cell reconstitution after alpha-beta-depleted transplantation in children (TCRdb year 2016). Turning to the overall study: Using TCR repertoire profiling, the study quantitatively followed how T-cell immune reconstitution unfolded in children after TCRalphabeta/CD19-depleted allogeneic hematopoietic cell transplantation.

The sample's treatment or condition label, decoded: allogeneic hematopoietic cell transplantation with graft depleted of TCRalphabeta T cells and CD19 B cells. The transplant recipients were children given TCRalphabeta/CD19-depleted allogeneic hematopoietic cell grafts. The protocol used for the library was PCR. Sequencing was carried out with an Illumina HiSeq 2500. TCR libraries were prepared with molecular barcoding, using unique molecular identifiers to normalize TCRbeta repertoire quantification. The public reads were reanalyzed by TCRdb: fastp trimming at Q25, MiXCR alignment, in-frame beta chains only. Entries are consolidated by CDR3 protein sequence, retaining the most common genes and DNA. The sample records around 700,000 distinct CDR3 sequences, less than 15% of which are singletons. Jointly, the top ten make up 0.79% of the sample. Study-level results and caveats: In some patients, high TCRbeta diversity at day 60 was attributed to recipient T cells and intrathymic progenitors that had survived conditioning. The apparently early recovery of alphabetaT-cell counts about two months after transplant reportedly depended on only several hundred rapidly expanded clones that came from non-depleted graft cells. Over the following months the frequencies of hyperexpanded clones went down, and after one year T-cell counts and TCRbeta diversity were mostly credited to newly produced T cells.

Ten or more counts support this clonotype. The specificity of this receptor is unknown. Per-base qualities were not stored, and no clone one base away is much larger. The germline ends are 8 bases apart after V is trimmed by 5 bases and J by 3 bases. The CDR3 goes from the cysteine to the phenylalanine over 12 residues. This entry keeps only the CDR3 DNA: 36 bases, framed from base 1. The germline V gene provides CDR1 SQVTM and CDR2 ANQGSEA. The TCR sequence derives from a girl aged 2-10 years with congenital amegakaryocytic thrombocytopenia, due to receive a stem cell transplant. The sequences come from PBMCs, collected before TCRalphabeta/CD19-depleted stem cell transplant. The rearrangement combines TRBV29-1 with TRBJ2-1, with TRBD2 perhaps the D gene, on 5 matching bases. CDR3 loop: CSVSGLYNEQFF. The nucleotide sequence reads TGCAGCGTTTCTGGACTCTACAATGAGCAGTTCTTC.